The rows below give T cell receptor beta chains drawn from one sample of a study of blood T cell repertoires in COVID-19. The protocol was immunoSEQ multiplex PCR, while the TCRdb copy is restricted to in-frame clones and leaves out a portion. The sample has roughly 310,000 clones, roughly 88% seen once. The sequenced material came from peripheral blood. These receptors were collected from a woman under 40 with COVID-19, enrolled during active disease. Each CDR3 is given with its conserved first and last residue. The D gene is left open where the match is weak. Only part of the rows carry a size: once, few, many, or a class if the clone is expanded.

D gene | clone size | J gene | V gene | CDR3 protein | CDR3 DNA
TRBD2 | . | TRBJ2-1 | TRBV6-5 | CASGTSGRNNEQFF | TGTGCCAGCGGGACTAGCGGGAGGAATAATGAGCAGTTCTTC
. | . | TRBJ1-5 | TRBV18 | CASSREDSNQPQHF | TGTGCCAGCTCACGGGAGGATAGTAATCAGCCCCAGCATTTT
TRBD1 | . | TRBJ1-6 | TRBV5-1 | CASSSTGEAGNSPLHF | TGCGCCAGCAGCTCGACAGGGGAGGCGGGTAATTCACCCCTCCACTTT
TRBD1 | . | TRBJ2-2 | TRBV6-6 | CASTTTGVTGELFF | TGTGCCAGCACGACGACAGGGGTCACCGGGGAGCTGTTTTTT
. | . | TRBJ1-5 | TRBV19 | CASSLRWGPDQPQHF | TGTGCCAGTAGTCTACGTTGGGGGCCGGATCAGCCCCAGCATTTT
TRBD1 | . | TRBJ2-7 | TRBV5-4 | CASSGTGYEQYF | TGTGCCAGCAGCGGGACAGGGTACGAGCAGTACTTC
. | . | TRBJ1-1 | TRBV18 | CASSPPQRPTEAFF | TGTGCCAGCTCACCACCACAACGCCCCACTGAAGCTTTCTTT
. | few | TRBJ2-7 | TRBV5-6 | CASSGLTGWEQYF | TGTGCCAGCAGCGGGTTAACAGGGTGGGAGCAGTACTTC
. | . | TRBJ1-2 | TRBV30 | CAWSPVGGYTF | TGTGCCTGGAGTCCTGTGGGCGGCTACACCTTC
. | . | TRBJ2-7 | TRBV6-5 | CASWVQSAHSYEQYF | TGTGCCAGCTGGGTACAAAGCGCACACTCCTACGAGCAGTACTTC
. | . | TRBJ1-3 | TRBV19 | CASSQGAGNTIYF | TGTGCCAGTTCACAGGGTGCTGGAAACACCATATATTTT
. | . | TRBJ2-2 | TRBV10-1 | CASSESNGDGELFF | TGCGCCAGCAGTGAGTCGAACGGGGACGGGGAGCTGTTTTTT
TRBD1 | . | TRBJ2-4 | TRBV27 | CASSVTGGLGKNIQYF | TGTGCCAGCAGTGTTACAGGGGGCCTCGGAAAAAACATTCAGTACTTC
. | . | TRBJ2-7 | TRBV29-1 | CSVPGSPGEQYF | TGCAGCGTTCCTGGGAGTCCCGGGGAACAGTACTTC
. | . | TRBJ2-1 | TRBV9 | CASSVESGTYNEQFF | TGTGCCAGCAGCGTAGAAAGCGGAACCTACAATGAGCAGTTCTTC
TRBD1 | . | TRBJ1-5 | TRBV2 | CASTAGGGHNQPQHF | TGTGCCAGCACCGCGGGAGGGGGCCACAATCAGCCCCAGCATTTT
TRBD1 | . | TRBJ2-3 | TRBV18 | CASSPATGVTDTQYF | TGTGCCAGCTCACCAGCGACAGGGGTGACAGATACGCAGTATTTT
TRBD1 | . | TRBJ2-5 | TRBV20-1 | CSARLDRVYF | TGCAGTGCTAGATTGGACAGGGTTTACTTC
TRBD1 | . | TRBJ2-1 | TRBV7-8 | CASSIRTGGAGNEQFF | TGTGCCAGCAGCATCCGGACAGGGGGCGCTGGAAATGAGCAGTTCTTC
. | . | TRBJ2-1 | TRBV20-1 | CSTGVWDEQFF | TGCTCGACAGGCGTTTGGGATGAGCAGTTCTTC
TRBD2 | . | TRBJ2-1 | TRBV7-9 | CASSLTSGSRNEQFF | TGTGCCAGCAGCCTGACTAGCGGGAGCCGCAATGAGCAGTTCTTC
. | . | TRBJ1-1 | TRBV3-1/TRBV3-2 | CASSRTVTNTEAFF | TGTGCCAGCAGCCGGACAGTCACGAACACTGAAGCTTTCTTT
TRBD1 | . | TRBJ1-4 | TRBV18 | CASSPRGQGDEKLFF | TGTGCCAGCTCACCCCGTGGACAGGGGGACGAAAAACTGTTTTTT
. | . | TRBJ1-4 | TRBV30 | CAWSPRVRWAQQDEKLFF | TGTGCCTGGAGTCCACGGGTTCGTTGGGCCCAACAGGATGAAAAACTGTTTTTT
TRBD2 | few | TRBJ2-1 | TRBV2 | CASRAWGPTGTSGSANEQFF | TGTGCCAGCAGGGCCTGGGGACCTACCGGGACTAGCGGGAGCGCCAATGAGCAGTTCTTC
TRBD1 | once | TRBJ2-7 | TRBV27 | CASSAPGQGAREQYF | TGTGCCAGCAGCGCCCCGGGACAGGGGGCGCGGGAGCAGTACTTC
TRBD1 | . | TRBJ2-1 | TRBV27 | CASSFGTDYNEQFF | TGTGCCAGCAGTTTCGGGACAGATTACAATGAGCAGTTCTTC
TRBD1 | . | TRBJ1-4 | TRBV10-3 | CAIGGQGSNEKLFF | TGTGCCATCGGCGGACAGGGGAGTAATGAAAAACTGTTTTTT
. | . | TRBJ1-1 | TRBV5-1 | CASSLIPGEDTEAFF | TGCGCCAGCAGCTTGATTCCGGGAGAGGACACTGAAGCTTTCTTT
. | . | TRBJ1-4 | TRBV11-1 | CASSSRTGMEKLFF | TGTGCCAGCAGCTCAAGAACAGGGATGGAAAAACTGTTTTTT
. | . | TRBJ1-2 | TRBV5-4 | CASSLERQFGYTF | TGTGCCAGCAGCTTGGAGCGCCAGTTTGGCTACACCTTC
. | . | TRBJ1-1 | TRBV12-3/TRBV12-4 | CASRHSGGTEAFF | TGTGCCAGCAGGCATTCCGGGGGCACTGAAGCTTTCTTT
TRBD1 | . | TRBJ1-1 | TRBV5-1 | CASSLTGTLNTEAFF | TGCGCCAGCAGCCTGACAGGGACCCTAAACACTGAAGCTTTCTTT
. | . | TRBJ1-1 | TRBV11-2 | CASSSFQVSNTEAFF | TGTGCCAGCAGCTCCTTCCAGGTTTCGAACACTGAAGCTTTCTTT
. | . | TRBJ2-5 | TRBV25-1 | CASSGVKGLETQYF | TGTGCCAGCAGTGGGGTAAAGGGACTAGAGACCCAGTACTTC
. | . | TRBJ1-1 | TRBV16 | CASSSSGGIPNTEAFF | TGTGCCAGCAGCTCAAGCGGGGGGATACCAAACACTGAAGCTTTCTTT
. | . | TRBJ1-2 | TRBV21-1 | CASTQGQGGYGYTF | TGTGCCAGCACCCAGGGACAGGGGGGCTATGGCTACACCTTC
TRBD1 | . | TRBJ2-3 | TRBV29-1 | CSVEPGQGADDTQYF | TGCAGCGTTGAACCCGGACAGGGGGCGGATGATACGCAGTATTTT
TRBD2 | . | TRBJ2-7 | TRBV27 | CASRLAGVVLHEQYF | TGTGCCAGCAGACTAGCGGGAGTAGTTCTTCACGAGCAGTACTTC
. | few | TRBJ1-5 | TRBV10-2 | CASTRVISQPQHF | TGCGCCAGCACTCGGGTGATTAGCCAGCCCCAGCATTTT
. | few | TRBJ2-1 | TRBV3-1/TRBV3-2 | CASSQEVRAEQFF | TGTGCCAGCAGCCAAGAAGTGCGGGCGGAGCAGTTCTTC
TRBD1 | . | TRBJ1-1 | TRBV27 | CASIYTGGRDTEAFF | TGTGCCAGTATTTATACAGGGGGCCGAGACACTGAAGCTTTCTTT